The clone carrying this TCR beta chain was observed a few times. MiXCR, run by TCRdb on the 5' RACE reads, gives a single entry per CDR3 protein. There are roughly 220,000 distinct CDR3 sequences in the sample; about 9.2% occur only once, and roughly 4% lies in the top ten. This sample is drawn from a study of T-cell memory formation after mild COVID-19. With 6 bases clipped from V and 6 bases from J, the junction kept 6 bases outside the gene matches. In germline, CDR1 is SGHTA, CDR2 FQGNSA. The CDR3 consists of 15 residues. Sequencing was done on a sample of PBMCs or a T cell subset sorted from them (not recorded which). The J gene is TRBJ2-2, the V gene TRBV7-2, with TRBD2 matching over 11 bases. This TCR came from a man aged 18-30 years who had mild COVID-19 (a few samples of this study predate the infection). Cell type and time point are not known. DNA for the CDR3: TGTGCCAGCAGTTACAATAGCGGGGGGGCCGGGGAGCTGTTTTTT. Translated, it gives CASSYNSGGAGELFF. The full variable domain, its missing parts supplied by reference TRBV7-2 and TRBJ2-2, is GAGVSQSPSNKVTEKGKDVELRCDPISGHTALYWYRQSLGQGLEFLIYFQGNSAPDKSGLPSDRFSAERTGGSVSTLTIQRTQQEDSAVYLCASSYNSGGAGELFFGEGSRLTVL.